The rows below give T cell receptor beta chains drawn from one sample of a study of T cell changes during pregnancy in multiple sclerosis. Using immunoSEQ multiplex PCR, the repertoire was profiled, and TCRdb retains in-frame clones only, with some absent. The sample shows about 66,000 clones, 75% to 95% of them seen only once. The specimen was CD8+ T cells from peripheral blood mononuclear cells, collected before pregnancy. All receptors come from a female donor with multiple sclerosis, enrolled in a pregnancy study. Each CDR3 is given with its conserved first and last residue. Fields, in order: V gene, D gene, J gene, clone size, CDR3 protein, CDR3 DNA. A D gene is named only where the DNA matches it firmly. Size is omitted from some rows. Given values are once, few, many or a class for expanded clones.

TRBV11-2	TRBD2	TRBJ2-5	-	CASSLDWGGETQYF	TGTGCCAGCAGCTTAGATTGGGGGGGAGAGACCCAGTACTTC
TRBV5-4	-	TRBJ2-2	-	CASSWATGELFF	TGTGCCAGCAGCTGGGCCACCGGGGAGCTGTTTTTT
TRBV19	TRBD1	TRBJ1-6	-	CASTEGQYNSPLHF	TGTGCCAGTACCGAGGGACAGTATAATTCACCCCTCCACTTT
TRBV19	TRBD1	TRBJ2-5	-	CASRGTGVKTQYF	TGTGCCAGTAGGGGGACAGGTGTAAAGACCCAGTACTTC
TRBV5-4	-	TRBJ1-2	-	CASSTKGGGYGYTF	TGTGCCAGCAGCACCAAGGGTGGAGGCTATGGCTACACCTTC
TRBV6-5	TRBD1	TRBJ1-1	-	CASSVQGALGTEAFF	TGTGCCAGCAGCGTACAGGGGGCGTTAGGCACTGAAGCTTTCTTT
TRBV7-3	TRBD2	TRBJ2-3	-	CASSLTGGAADTQYF	TGTGCCAGCAGCTTAACCGGGGGGGCCGCAGATACGCAGTATTTT
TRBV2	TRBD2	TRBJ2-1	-	CASSEALDSGGDNEQFF	TGTGCCAGCAGTGAAGCGCTAGATAGCGGGGGAGACAATGAGCAGTTCTTC
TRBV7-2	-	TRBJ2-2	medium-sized	CASSTPRDWVITGELFF	TGTGCCAGCAGCACCCCTCGGGACTGGGTAATCACCGGGGAGCTGTTTTTT
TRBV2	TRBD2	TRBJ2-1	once	CATKPLAGVYNEQFF	TGTGCCACCAAACCCCTAGCGGGGGTCTACAATGAGCAGTTCTTC
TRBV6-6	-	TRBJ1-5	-	CASSYLNRADQPQHF	TGTGCCAGCAGTTACCTGAACAGGGCGGATCAGCCCCAGCATTTT
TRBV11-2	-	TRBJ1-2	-	CASSSPGLSPGYGYTF	TGTGCCAGCAGCTCGCCGGGACTTTCCCCCGGCTATGGCTACACCTTC
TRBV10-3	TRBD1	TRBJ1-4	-	CAISEGQGNNEKLFF	TGTGCCATCAGTGAGGGACAGGGGAATAATGAAAAACTGTTTTTT
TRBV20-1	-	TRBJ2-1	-	CSAPLLNEQFF	TGCAGTGCCCCACTACTCAATGAGCAGTTCTTC
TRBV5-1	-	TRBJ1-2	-	CASSLVGAAGPYGYTF	TGCGCCAGCAGCTTGGTTGGGGCCGCGGGACCCTATGGCTACACCTTC
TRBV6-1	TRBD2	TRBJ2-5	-	CASSEPSGGLQETQYF	TGTGCCAGCAGTGAACCTAGCGGGGGGCTCCAAGAGACCCAGTACTTC
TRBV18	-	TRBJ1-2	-	CASSPLDSPEPNYGYTF	TGTGCCAGCTCACCGCTGGACAGCCCAGAGCCAAACTATGGCTACACCTTC
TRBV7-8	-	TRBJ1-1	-	CASKGRQTNTEAFF	TGTGCCAGCAAAGGAAGACAGACTAACACTGAAGCTTTCTTT
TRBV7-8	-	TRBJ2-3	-	CASSLTEGTDTQYF	TGTGCCAGCAGCCTCACCGAGGGCACAGATACGCAGTATTTT
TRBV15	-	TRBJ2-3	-	CATSREGRDTQYF	TGTGCCACCAGCAGAGAAGGGAGGGATACGCAGTATTTT
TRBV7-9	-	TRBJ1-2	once	CASSPSREESGYTF	TGTGCCAGCAGCCCGTCCAGGGAGGAGAGTGGCTACACCTTC
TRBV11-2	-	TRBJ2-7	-	CASTLTGRGGGQYF	TGTGCCAGCACCCTGACTGGGCGGGGCGGAGGGCAGTACTTC
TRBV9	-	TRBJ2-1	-	CASSPRLNNEQFF	TGTGCCAGCAGCCCGAGACTAAACAATGAGCAGTTCTTC
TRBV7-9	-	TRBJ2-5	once	CASSLVQETQYF	TGTGCCAGCAGCTTAGTACAAGAGACCCAGTACTTC
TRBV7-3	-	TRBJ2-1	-	CASSLVNNEQFF	TGTGCCAGCAGCCTAGTGAACAATGAGCAGTTCTTC
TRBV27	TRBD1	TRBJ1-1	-	CASSATGGRAEAFF	TGTGCCAGCAGTGCGACAGGGGGCCGAGCTGAAGCTTTCTTT
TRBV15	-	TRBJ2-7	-	CATSRDRSGKGEQYF	TGTGCCACCAGCAGAGATCGGTCGGGGAAGGGAGAGCAGTACTTC
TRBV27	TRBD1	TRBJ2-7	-	CASSLYQGAMTYEQYF	TGTGCCAGCAGTTTATACCAGGGGGCGATGACCTACGAGCAGTACTTC
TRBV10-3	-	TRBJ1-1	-	CAISESAGEGTEAFF	TGTGCCATCAGTGAGTCTGCAGGGGAAGGTACTGAAGCTTTCTTT
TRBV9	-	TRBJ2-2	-	CASSVSGRTGELFF	TGTGCCAGCAGCGTTTCCGGGAGAACCGGGGAGCTGTTTTTT
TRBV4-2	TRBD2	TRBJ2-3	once	CASSQGGLAGGPLTDTQYF	TGTGCCAGCAGCCAAGGGGGACTAGCGGGGGGGCCCCTCACAGATACGCAGTATTTT
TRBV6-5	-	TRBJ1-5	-	CASSYSKAANQPQHF	TGTGCCAGCAGTTACTCGAAGGCAGCGAATCAGCCCCAGCATTTT
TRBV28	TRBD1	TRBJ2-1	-	CASNRDRPGRSYNEQFF	TGTGCCAGCAACCGGGACAGGCCCGGAAGGTCCTACAATGAGCAGTTCTTC
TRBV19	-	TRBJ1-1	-	CASSIGLRGLNTEAFF	TGTGCCAGTAGTATAGGCCTCAGGGGATTGAACACTGAAGCTTTCTTT
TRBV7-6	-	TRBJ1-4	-	CASSLGQGTNEKLFF	TGTGCCAGCAGCTTAGGCCAGGGGACTAATGAAAAACTGTTTTTT
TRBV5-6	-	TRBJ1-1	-	CASSLARGEAFF	TGTGCCAGCAGCTTGGCCCGAGGGGAAGCTTTCTTT
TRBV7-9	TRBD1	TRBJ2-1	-	CASSPRDRGTYEQFF	TGTGCCAGCAGCCCCCGGGACAGGGGAACTTATGAGCAGTTCTTC
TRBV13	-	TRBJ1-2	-	CASSLGRDYGYTF	TGTGCCAGCAGCTTAGGCAGGGACTATGGCTACACCTTC
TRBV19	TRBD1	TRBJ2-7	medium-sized	CASSIDHWDRGPEQYF	TGTGCCAGTAGTATAGATCACTGGGACAGGGGGCCGGAGCAGTACTTC
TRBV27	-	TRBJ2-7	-	CASSTIPLGTIEQYF	TGTGCCAGCAGTACGATCCCCCTCGGGACAATTGAGCAGTACTTC
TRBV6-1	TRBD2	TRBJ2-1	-	CASSELGLYNEQFF	TGTGCCAGCAGTGAACTGGGACTATACAATGAGCAGTTCTTC
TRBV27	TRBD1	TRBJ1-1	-	CASSLLADRAEAFF	TGTGCCAGCAGTCTCCTCGCGGACAGGGCTGAAGCTTTCTTT
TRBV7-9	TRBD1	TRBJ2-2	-	CASSPRTGEAGELFF	TGTGCCAGCAGCCCCAGGACAGGGGAGGCCGGGGAGCTGTTTTTT
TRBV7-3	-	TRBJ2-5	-	CASSLLGGPYQETQYF	TGTGCCAGCAGCTTGCTGGGGGGGCCCTACCAAGAGACCCAGTACTTC
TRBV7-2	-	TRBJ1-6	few	CASLIRPGAYNSPLHF	TGTGCCAGCCTCATTCGTCCAGGGGCCTATAATTCACCCCTCCACTTT